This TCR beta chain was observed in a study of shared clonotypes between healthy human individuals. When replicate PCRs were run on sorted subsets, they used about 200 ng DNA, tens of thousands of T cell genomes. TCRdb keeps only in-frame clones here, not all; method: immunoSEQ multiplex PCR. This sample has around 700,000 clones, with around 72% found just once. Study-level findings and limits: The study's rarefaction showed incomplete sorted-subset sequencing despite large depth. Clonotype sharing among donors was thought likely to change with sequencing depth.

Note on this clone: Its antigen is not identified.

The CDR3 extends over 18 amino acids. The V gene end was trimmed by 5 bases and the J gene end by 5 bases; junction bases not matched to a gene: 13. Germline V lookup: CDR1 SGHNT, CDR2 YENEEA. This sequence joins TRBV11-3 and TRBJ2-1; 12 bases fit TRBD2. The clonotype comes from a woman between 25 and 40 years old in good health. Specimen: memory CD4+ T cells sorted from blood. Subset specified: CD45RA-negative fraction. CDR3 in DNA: TGTGCCAGCAGCCCCGGACTAGCGGGATACGTCATGAACAATGAGCAGTTCTTC. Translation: CASSPGLAGYVMNNEQFF.